A selection of T cell receptor beta chains follows, all from one sample in a study of blood T cells in healthy people across ages. TCRdb re-called the 5' RACE reads through MiXCR, storing one row per CDR3 protein. Of roughly 1.4 million distinct CDR3 sequences in the sample, approximately 59% were seen once. Material for sequencing was blood. The receptors were sampled from a man aged 18 to 30 in good health. The conserved cysteine and the conserved F or W are not part of the CDR3 here. Each record gives: D gene, V gene, J gene, CDR3 protein. The D gene is left open where the match is weak.

d_call: -; v_call: TRBV3-1; j_call: TRBJ1-6; cdr3_aa: ASSLLAGQIASFSPLH
d_call: TRBD1; v_call: TRBV7-8; j_call: TRBJ1-2; cdr3_aa: ASSLYLGQGNGYT
d_call: TRBD2; v_call: TRBV20-1; j_call: TRBJ2-7; cdr3_aa: SARLGSGSREQY
d_call: TRBD2; v_call: TRBV7-9; j_call: -; cdr3_aa: ASSDSGRRNEQY
d_call: -; v_call: TRBV10-3; j_call: TRBJ2-6; cdr3_aa: AISAGRDSGANVLT
d_call: TRBD2; v_call: TRBV5-1; j_call: TRBJ2-1; cdr3_aa: ASSLWGTSGRQSSYNEQF
d_call: -; v_call: TRBV7-9; j_call: TRBJ2-7; cdr3_aa: ASSFQPPLEGLSYEQY
d_call: -; v_call: TRBV6-6; j_call: TRBJ2-7; cdr3_aa: ASSYTRELGEQY
d_call: TRBD1; v_call: TRBV27; j_call: TRBJ2-7; cdr3_aa: ASSQPGQIYEQY
d_call: TRBD1; v_call: TRBV5-1; j_call: TRBJ2-5; cdr3_aa: ASSLQGAQDGETQY
d_call: -; v_call: TRBV3-1; j_call: TRBJ1-4; cdr3_aa: ANSQSVINEKLF
d_call: TRBD2; v_call: TRBV29-1; j_call: TRBJ2-1; cdr3_aa: SGGGGGEQF
d_call: -; v_call: TRBV5-1; j_call: TRBJ1-4; cdr3_aa: ASSSAGSNEKLF
d_call: TRBD1; v_call: TRBV5-1; j_call: TRBJ1-1; cdr3_aa: ASSKGQGWGMLNTEAF
d_call: -; v_call: TRBV3-1; j_call: TRBJ2-7; cdr3_aa: ASSQELAGSYEQY
d_call: -; v_call: TRBV7-2; j_call: TRBJ2-5; cdr3_aa: ASSLGSNKETQY
d_call: -; v_call: TRBV20-1; j_call: TRBJ2-1; cdr3_aa: SARRDLGSNEQF
d_call: TRBD1; v_call: TRBV27; j_call: TRBJ1-6; cdr3_aa: ASSRPAGGGSPLH
d_call: -; v_call: TRBV27; j_call: TRBJ1-1; cdr3_aa: ASSAKQGTEAF
d_call: -; v_call: TRBV6-2/TRBV6-3; j_call: -; cdr3_aa: ASRRDFGETQY
d_call: -; v_call: TRBV28; j_call: TRBJ2-7; cdr3_aa: ASSQTGTEIYEQY
d_call: TRBD2; v_call: TRBV10-3; j_call: TRBJ2-1; cdr3_aa: AISGGLAGGVGEQF
d_call: -; v_call: TRBV11-2; j_call: TRBJ2-5; cdr3_aa: ASSLEGISQY
d_call: -; v_call: TRBV20-1; j_call: TRBJ1-4; cdr3_aa: SARRAGGEKLF
d_call: TRBD1; v_call: TRBV6-5; j_call: TRBJ1-2; cdr3_aa: ASRGSTGTGFYGYT
d_call: TRBD1; v_call: TRBV12-3/TRBV12-4; j_call: TRBJ2-6; cdr3_aa: ASTIQGAPPGANVLT
d_call: -; v_call: TRBV11-2; j_call: TRBJ1-1; cdr3_aa: ASSLVAALNTEAF
d_call: -; v_call: TRBV6-2/TRBV6-3; j_call: TRBJ2-7; cdr3_aa: ASSSARGTFYEQY
d_call: TRBD1; v_call: TRBV14; j_call: TRBJ1-1; cdr3_aa: ASSRPTGGMNTEAF
d_call: -; v_call: TRBV9; j_call: TRBJ1-1; cdr3_aa: ASSGGVGYMNTEAF
d_call: -; v_call: TRBV10-3; j_call: TRBJ2-3; cdr3_aa: AISSARATSTDTQY
d_call: -; v_call: TRBV3-1; j_call: TRBJ1-1; cdr3_aa: ASSRGGSAEAF
d_call: -; v_call: TRBV27; j_call: TRBJ1-5; cdr3_aa: ASSFDRNQPQH
d_call: -; v_call: TRBV29-1; j_call: -; cdr3_aa: SVEDLPQGSYNEQY
d_call: TRBD2; v_call: TRBV24-1; j_call: TRBJ2-1; cdr3_aa: ATSGALAGGHHEQF
d_call: -; v_call: TRBV6-5; j_call: -; cdr3_aa: ASSYRGFAEQY
d_call: TRBD2; v_call: TRBV20-1; j_call: -; cdr3_aa: SATLLGELAGVNYEQY
d_call: -; v_call: TRBV4-2; j_call: TRBJ1-5; cdr3_aa: ASSQLGEGNQPQH
d_call: -; v_call: TRBV7-8; j_call: -; cdr3_aa: ASSVGQNNNEQY
d_call: TRBD1; v_call: TRBV18; j_call: TRBJ2-5; cdr3_aa: ASSPGQGFQETQY
d_call: TRBD1; v_call: TRBV20-1; j_call: TRBJ2-1; cdr3_aa: SATQGGSYNEQF
d_call: TRBD1; v_call: TRBV29-1; j_call: TRBJ2-7; cdr3_aa: SVETTGSEYEQY
d_call: -; v_call: TRBV29-1; j_call: TRBJ1-1; cdr3_aa: SAKGQGTTEAF
d_call: TRBD1; v_call: TRBV15; j_call: TRBJ1-1; cdr3_aa: ATSRRTGVLYEAF
d_call: -; v_call: TRBV12-3/TRBV12-4; j_call: TRBJ2-6; cdr3_aa: ASSLISSGANVLT
d_call: -; v_call: TRBV6-6; j_call: TRBJ2-5; cdr3_aa: ASSYGWETETQY
d_call: TRBD1; v_call: TRBV6-4; j_call: TRBJ2-7; cdr3_aa: ASSEDRGPYEQY
d_call: TRBD1; v_call: TRBV2; j_call: -; cdr3_aa: ASSGRAGGIGEQY
d_call: -; v_call: TRBV11-2; j_call: TRBJ1-1; cdr3_aa: ASSLDIGLNTEAF
d_call: -; v_call: TRBV7-6; j_call: TRBJ2-5; cdr3_aa: ASSRYTGNQETQY
d_call: -; v_call: TRBV25-1; j_call: TRBJ2-2; cdr3_aa: ASSDPEGTGGNGELF
d_call: -; v_call: TRBV2; j_call: -; cdr3_aa: ASSEVAEWGYEQY